The 29 T cell receptor beta chains given below trace back to one sample, sequenced in a study of cytomegalovirus exposure and HLA in healthy donors. Primers: 60 Vbeta forward and 13 Jbeta reverse. Profiling relied on immunoSEQ multiplex PCR, and the TCRdb table lists in-frame clones only, not all of them. The profile shows about 130,000 clones, about 73% of them singletons. The sample comprised PBMCs. The receptors were gathered from a woman aged 45-65 years in good health and CMV-seropositive.

This sequence joins TRBV5-1 and TRBJ2-3, with 8 positions matching TRBD2. The J segment lost 6 bases and the V segment lost 7 bases, leaving 10 bases of the junction unmatched. The CDR3 is 14 amino acids. Germline lookup yields CDR1 SGHRS and CDR2 YFSETQ. The DNA for the CDR3 is TGCGCCAGCTTTCGCGGGGGGACACTGGATACGCAGTATTTT. It translates to CASFRGGTLDTQYF. Full variable domain (remainder filled in from reference TRBV5-1 and TRBJ2-3): KAGVTQTPRYLIKTRGQQVTLSCSPISGHRSVSWYQQTPGQGLQFLFEYFSETQRNKGNFPGRFSGRQFSNSRSEMNVSTLELGDSALYLCASFRGGTLDTQYFGPGTRLTVL.

The chain joins TRBV7-2 to TRBJ1-2, with a weak D call TRBD1 (6 bases). V was trimmed by 2 bases and J by 1 base, leaving 14 bases between them. Germline V gene sequence: CDR1 SGHTA, CDR2 FQGNSA. This CDR3 comprises 16 residues. The CDR3 sequence: CASSLSVRTVNYGYTF. In nucleotides, the CDR3 is TGTGCCAGCAGCTTATCCGTACGGACAGTTAACTATGGCTACACCTTC. Full variable domain (rest looked up from reference TRBV7-2 and TRBJ1-2): GAGVSQSPSNKVTEKGKDVELRCDPISGHTALYWYRQSLGQGLEFLIYFQGNSAPDKSGLPSDRFSAERTGGSVSTLTIQRTQQEDSAVYLCASSLSVRTVNYGYTFGSGTRLTVV.

The rearrangement uses TRBV19 and TRBJ2-5; 7 nucleotides agree with TRBD1. Looked up from germline, CDR1 is LNHDA and CDR2 is SQIVND (reference sequence). This CDR3 contains 13 residues. The trim removed 6 bases at V and 4 bases at J, leaving 5 bases unmatched. The chain's CDR3 is CASRAPGGETQYF. CDR3 bases: TGTGCCAGTAGGGCCCCAGGGGGAGAGACCCAGTACTTC.

The V and J genes are TRBV6-5 and TRBJ1-2; 8 nucleotides agree with TRBD1. CDR3 size: 16 residues. The germline gives CDR1 MNHEY, CDR2 SVGAGI. V shed 2 bases and J 7 bases; nucleotides not matched to a gene: 12. The CDR3 here is CASSYGQGAQIFGYTF. The DNA for the CDR3 is TGTGCCAGCAGTTACGGGCAGGGGGCGCAAATCTTTGGCTACACCTTC.

This clone was detected once. The chain is built from TRBV18 and TRBJ2-1, with TRBD2 identical over 9 bases. The junction had 3 bases not matched to a gene; V was cut back by 8 bases and J by 1 base. Germline CDR1 is KGHSH and CDR2 is LQKENI. The length of the CDR3 is 14 residues. Here the CDR3 reads CASATSGSYNEQFF. The CDR3 nucleotides read TGTGCCAGCGCCACTAGCGGGTCCTACAATGAGCAGTTCTTC.

The chain joins TRBV6-6 to TRBJ1-4; TRBD1 matches 7 bases. V trimming: 4 bases; J trimming: 2 bases; junction bases outside the gene matches: 1. The CDR3 spans 14 residues. In germline, CDR1 is MNHNY, CDR2 SVGAGI (reference sequence). CDR3: CASSSQGTNEKLFF. CDR3 nucleotide sequence: TGTGCCAGCAGTTCACAGGGGACTAATGAAAAACTGTTTTTT.

The rearrangement joins TRBV5-5 to TRBJ1-5; D uncertain. This CDR3 is 13 amino acids long. Germline lookup yields CDR1 SGHKS and CDR2 YYEKEE (reference sequence). V lost 4 bases to trimming and J lost 8 bases, with 13 bases between them. CDR3 DNA: TGTGCCAGCAGCATAAACGCCGGAGAGCCCCAGCATTTT. This encodes CASSINAGEPQHF.

The CDR3 sequence is CASSFGGTSTDTQYF. CDR3 sequence (DNA): TGCGCCAGCAGCTTCGGGGGGACTAGCACAGATACGCAGTATTTT. The chain carries TRBV5-1 and TRBJ2-3; 7 nucleotides line up with TRBD2. V shed 2 bases and J 0 bases; nucleotides not matched to a gene: 3. CDR3 size: 15 residues. The germline V gene has CDR1 SGHRS and CDR2 YFSETQ. Together with reference TRBV5-1 and TRBJ2-3, the CDR3 gives the full variable domain: KAGVTQTPRYLIKTRGQQVTLSCSPISGHRSVSWYQQTPGQGLQFLFEYFSETQRNKGNFPGRFSGRQFSNSRSEMNVSTLELGDSALYLCASSFGGTSTDTQYFGPGTRLTVL.

The J gene is TRBJ2-7, the V gene TRBV5-1; maybe TRBD1 (5 bases). The germline V and J ends were trimmed by 1 base and 9 bases, with 11 bases remaining between them. This CDR3 has 12 amino acids. In germline, CDR1 is SGHRS, CDR2 YFSETQ. CDR3 in amino acids: CASSLTNRGQYF. CDR3 nucleotide sequence: TGCGCCAGCAGCTTGACCAATAGGGGGCAGTACTTC.

CDR3 loop: CASSLEGTGDYGYTF. The CDR3 DNA reads TGCGCCAGCAGCTTGGAGGGGACAGGGGACTATGGCTACACCTTC. The chain links TRBV5-1 to TRBJ1-2; 10 nucleotides align to TRBD1. CDR3 length: 15 amino acids. Germline V lookup: CDR1 SGHRS, CDR2 YFSETQ. J was trimmed by 3 bases and V by 0 bases; bases with no gene match: 2.

This clone was counted once. The chain links TRBV7-2 to TRBJ2-3, with 9 bases lining up with TRBD1. This CDR3 contains 16 residues. Germline CDR1 SGHTA, CDR2 FQGNSA. The J segment lost 5 bases and the V segment lost 0 bases, leaving 6 bases of the junction unmatched. CDR3 region: CASSLAGTGTGDTQYF. The DNA of the CDR3 is TGTGCCAGCAGCTTAGCCGGGACAGGGACGGGAGATACGCAGTATTTT.

Here the CDR3 reads CAISDTGNNNQPQHF. The DNA of the CDR3 is TGTGCCATCAGTGATACAGGGAATAACAATCAGCCCCAGCATTTT. This chain connects TRBV10-3 to TRBJ1-5, with a weak D call TRBD1 (6 bases). Per the germline V gene, CDR1 is ENHRY and CDR2 is SYGVKD. V was clipped by 3 bases and J by 3 bases, with 12 bases between them. CDR3 length equals 15 residues.

The chain uses TRBV19 and TRBJ2-2, with D perhaps matching TRBD2 (5 bases). This CDR3 has 13 amino acids. Trimming removed 3 bases from V and 8 bases from J, with 10 bases in between. From germline, CDR1 is LNHDA and CDR2 SQIVND (reference sequence). CDR3 nucleotide sequence: TGTGCCAGTAGTATCGGGATTTCGGGGGAGCTGTTTTTT. Residues: CASSIGISGELFF. Based on the CDR3 plus reference TRBV19 and TRBJ2-2, the full variable domain is DGGITQSPKYLFRKEGQNVTLSCEQNLNHDAMYWYRQDPGQGLRLIYYSQIVNDFQKGDIAEGYSVSREKKESFPLTVTSAQKNPTAFYLCASSIGISGELFFGEGSRLTVL.

The V and J genes are TRBV10-1 and TRBJ1-1; TRBD1 agrees at 7 bases. V trimming: 6 bases; J trimming: 3 bases; junction bases outside the gene matches: 7. Germline lookup yields CDR1 WNHNN and CDR2 SYGVQD (reference sequence). The CDR3 loop spans 14 amino acids. CDR3 DNA sequence: TGCGCCAGCAGACCAGGGACAGACGACACTGAAGCTTTCTTT. Translation: CASRPGTDDTEAFF.

This clone came up a few times. The chain combines TRBV19 with TRBJ2-2, with 7 bases aligning to TRBD2. The V segment lost 7 bases and the J segment 2 bases; nucleotides outside the gene matches: 7. CDR3 size: 15 residues. Germline CDR1 is LNHDA and CDR2 is SQIVND (reference sequence). The CDR3 nucleotides are TGTGCCAGTATGAAACTAGCGTCCAACACCGGGGAGCTGTTTTTT. It encodes CASMKLASNTGELFF.

The rearrangement joins TRBV6-1 to TRBJ1-1, with D hard to call. The CDR3 is 14 residues long. With 1 base removed from V and 11 bases from J, the gap between germline ends came to 17 bases. Germline-derived CDR1 and CDR2 are MNHNS and SASEGT. CDR3 amino acids: CASSEGGVAGYAFF. The CDR3 DNA sequence: TGTGCCAGCAGTGAAGGAGGCGTGGCTGGGTACGCTTTCTTT.

The chain joins TRBV4-2 to TRBJ1-6; no reliable D call. The CDR3 length is 14 residues. Per germline, CDR1 LGHNA and CDR2 YNFKEQ. V lost 0 bases, J lost 7 bases, and 7 bases lay in between. Here the CDR3 DNA reads TGTGCCAGCAGCCAAGAGGCCGAAAATTCACCCCTCCACTTT. Translated: CASSQEAENSPLHF.

V gene TRBV5-6 combines with J gene TRBJ2-7, with unresolved D. The V gene's germline CDR1 is SGHDT and CDR2 YYEEEE. V shed 4 bases and J shed 3 bases, with 14 bases lying between them. CDR3 length: 14 amino acids. The CDR3: CASSVERAFYEQYF. The CDR3 nucleotides read TGTGCCAGCAGCGTCGAGCGTGCGTTCTACGAGCAGTACTTC. Together with reference TRBV5-6 and TRBJ2-7, the CDR3 gives the full variable domain: DAGVTQSPTHLIKTRGQQVTLRCSPKSGHDTVSWYQQALGQGPQFIFQYYEEEERQRGNFPDRFSGHQFPNYSSELNVNALLLGDSALYLCASSVERAFYEQYFGPGTRLTVT.

The table lists this clone with a few counts. This chain uses TRBV7-9 with TRBJ2-1; D is perhaps TRBD2 (5 bases). The CDR3 loop spans 13 amino acids. Per germline, CDR1 SEHNR and CDR2 FQNEAQ (reference sequence). Trimming removed 8 bases at V and 3 bases at J, with 11 bases between. CDR3 in DNA: TGTGCCAGCTCGGACGGGGACTACAATGAGCAGTTCTTC. This encodes CASSDGDYNEQFF.

The rearrangement links TRBV2 to TRBJ2-5, with unresolved D. There are 10 residues in the CDR3. Trimming removed 3 bases at V and 7 bases at J, with 3 bases between. CDR1 is SNHLY and CDR2 is FYNNEI in the germline V gene. The CDR3 coding sequence is TGTGCCAGCAGTGACTGGACCCAGTACTTC. Amino acids: CASSDWTQYF.

This clone appeared a single time. This chain connects TRBV11-2 to TRBJ1-2, with 8 bases that match TRBD1. The germline CDR1 and CDR2 sequences are SGHAT and FQNNGV. The CDR3 spans 14 residues. V lost 1 base, J lost 6 bases, and 4 bases stayed unmatched. CDR3: CASSLAQGADGYTF. CDR3 in DNA: TGTGCCAGCAGCTTAGCCCAGGGGGCGGATGGCTACACCTTC.

This chain joins TRBV5-1 and TRBJ2-5; tentatively, D is TRBD1 (6 bases). The CDR3 extends over 16 amino acids. Germline CDR1 reads SGHRS; CDR2 reads YFSETQ. V lost 0 bases and J lost 5, with 17 bases in between. The CDR3 protein is CASSLGVQGVLETQYF. CDR3 nucleotides: TGCGCCAGCAGCTTGGGAGTACAGGGAGTCTTGGAGACCCAGTACTTC. Filled out from reference TRBV5-1 and TRBJ2-5, the complete variable domain reads KAGVTQTPRYLIKTRGQQVTLSCSPISGHRSVSWYQQTPGQGLQFLFEYFSETQRNKGNFPGRFSGRQFSNSRSEMNVSTLELGDSALYLCASSLGVQGVLETQYFGPGTRLLVL.

In this sample, this clone turned up many times. This chain connects TRBV10-1 to TRBJ1-1, with no clear D. Trimming shortened V by 6 bases and J by 0 bases, and 8 bases separated the two germline ends. The CDR3 spans 13 residues. CDR1 and CDR2 from the germline V gene are WNHNN and SYGVQD (reference sequence). CDR3 DNA sequence: TGCGCCAGCAGCTTACAGATGAACACTGAAGCTTTCTTT. Encoded protein: CASSLQMNTEAFF.

By sample fraction, this clone is medium-sized. The V gene is TRBV6-1, the J gene TRBJ1-2; 7 bases fit TRBD1. The CDR3 has 11 amino acids. V lost 11 bases, J lost 2 bases, and 2 bases stayed unmatched. The germline V gene has CDR1 MNHNS and CDR2 SASEGT. The CDR3 protein is CAVTGNYGYTF. The CDR3 DNA reads TGTGCCGTGACAGGGAACTATGGCTACACCTTC.

This clone was counted a few times. J is TRBJ2-1 and V is TRBV18; 8 bases fit TRBD2. J gave up 10 bases and V 3 bases, and 5 bases lay outside the gene matches. The CDR3 is 13 residues long. Germline V gene lookup returns CDR1 KGHSH and CDR2 LQKENI. CDR3 in amino acids: CASSPNSGIEQFF. The CDR3 bases are TGTGCCAGCTCACCGAATAGCGGGATAGAGCAGTTCTTC.

This chain connects TRBV5-1 to TRBJ1-1; the D gene is possibly TRBD1 (5 bases). The CDR3 has 16 amino acids. The germline V and J ends were trimmed by 4 bases and 1 base, with 17 bases remaining between them. Per the germline V gene, CDR1 is SGHRS and CDR2 is YFSETQ. Written as DNA, the CDR3 is TGCGCCAGCAGCCTCCGACCCAATCAGGGGAACACTGAAGCTTTCTTT. As protein: CASSLRPNQGNTEAFF.

The J gene is TRBJ2-7, the V gene TRBV21-1; the table's D gene call, TRBD2, was not cross checked with the DNA. TRBV21-1 is given as a pseudogene. This CDR3 comprises 18 residues. This CDR3 reads CASSKRSSTQVGTYEQYF. The CDR3 DNA reads TGTGCCAGCAGCAAACGATCTAGCACCCAGGTTGGAACCTACGAGCAGTACTTC.

The chain links TRBV19 to TRBJ1-6, with D maybe TRBD1 (6 bases). CDR3 length: 15 amino acids. In germline, CDR1 is LNHDA, CDR2 SQIVND (reference sequence). V was clipped by 4 bases and J by 5 bases, with 12 bases between them. This CDR3 reads CASSTGQSDNSPLHF. The CDR3 DNA is TGTGCCAGTAGTACCGGACAGAGTGATAATTCACCCCTCCACTTT.

This clone was recorded once. This chain connects TRBV11-2 to TRBJ2-5; 11 bases fit TRBD2. V lost 1 base to trimming and J lost 5 bases; unmatched junction nucleotides: 0. Germline lookup yields CDR1 SGHAT and CDR2 FQNNGV. The CDR3 has 14 residues. The DNA of the CDR3 is TGTGCCAGCAGCTTAGCTAGCGGGGGGGAGACCCAGTACTTC. It is translated as CASSLASGGETQYF.